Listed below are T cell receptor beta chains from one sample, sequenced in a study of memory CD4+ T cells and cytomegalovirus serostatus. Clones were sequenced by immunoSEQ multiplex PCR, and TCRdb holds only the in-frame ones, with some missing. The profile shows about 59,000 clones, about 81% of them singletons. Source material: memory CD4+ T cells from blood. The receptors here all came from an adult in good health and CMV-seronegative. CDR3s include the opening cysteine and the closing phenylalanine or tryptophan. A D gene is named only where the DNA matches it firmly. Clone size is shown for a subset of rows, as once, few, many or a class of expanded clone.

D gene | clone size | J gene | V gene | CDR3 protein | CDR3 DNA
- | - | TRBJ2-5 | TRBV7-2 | CASSLNRPQGTQYF | TGTGCCAGCAGCTTGAACAGGCCCCAGGGCACCCAGTACTTC
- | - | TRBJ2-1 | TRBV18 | CASSPPPGGVYNEQFF | TGTGCCAGCTCACCCCCTCCGGGCGGGGTCTACAATGAGCAGTTCTTC
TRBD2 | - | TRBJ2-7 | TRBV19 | CASRTSGTYEQYF | TGTGCCAGTAGAACTAGCGGAACCTACGAGCAGTACTTC
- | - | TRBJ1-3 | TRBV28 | CASSLGVPTGGNTIYF | TGTGCCAGCAGTTTAGGTGTGCCTACCGGGGGAAACACCATATATTTT
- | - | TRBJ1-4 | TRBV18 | CASSPRGVMELFF | TGTGCCAGCTCACCACGGGGAGTTATGGAACTGTTTTTT
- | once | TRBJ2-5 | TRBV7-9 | CASSPTGLTQYF | TGTGCCAGCAGCCCCACAGGGTTGACCCAGTACTTC
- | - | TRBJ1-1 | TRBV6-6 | CASMQRATEAFF | TGTGCCAGCATGCAGAGGGCCACTGAAGCTTTCTTT
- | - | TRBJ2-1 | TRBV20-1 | CSASPHNEQFF | TGCAGTGCTAGCCCACACAATGAGCAGTTCTTC
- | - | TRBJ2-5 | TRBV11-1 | CASSLEETQYF | TGTGCCAGCAGCTTAGAAGAGACCCAGTACTTC
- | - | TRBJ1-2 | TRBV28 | CASSLPVGDYGYTF | TGTGCCAGCAGTTTGCCCGTGGGGGACTATGGCTACACCTTC
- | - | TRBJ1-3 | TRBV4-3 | CASSPGGGLGNTIYF | TGCGCCAGCAGCCCCGGAGGGGGGCTAGGGAACACCATATATTTT
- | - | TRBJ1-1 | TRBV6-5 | CASNPGGGVAFF | TGTGCCAGCAACCCGGGAGGCGGTGTCGCTTTCTTT
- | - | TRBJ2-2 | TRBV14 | CASSQDWGLNTGELFF | TGTGCCAGCAGCCAAGATTGGGGTTTGAACACCGGGGAGCTGTTTTTT
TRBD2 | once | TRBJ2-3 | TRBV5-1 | CASSSSGRDTDTQYF | TGCGCCAGCAGCTCGAGCGGGAGGGACACAGATACGCAGTATTTT
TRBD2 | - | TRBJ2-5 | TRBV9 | CASSVGTSGRAGQETQYF | TGTGCCAGCAGCGTTGGGACTAGCGGGAGGGCCGGGCAAGAGACCCAGTACTTC
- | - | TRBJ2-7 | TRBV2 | CASTAVAGARGEQYF | TGTGCCAGCACCGCAGTAGCAGGGGCACGGGGCGAGCAGTACTTC
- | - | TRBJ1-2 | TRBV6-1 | CASMPKGTYGYTF | TGTGCCAGCATGCCAAAAGGGACATATGGCTACACCTTC
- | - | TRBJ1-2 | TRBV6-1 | CASGKIWGYTF | TGTGCCAGCGGGAAAATTTGGGGCTACACCTTC
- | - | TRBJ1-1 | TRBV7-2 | CASSLSIRVNTEAFF | TGTGCCAGCAGCTTATCTATCCGAGTGAACACTGAAGCTTTCTTT
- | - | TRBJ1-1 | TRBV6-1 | CASRETGLNTEAFF | TGTGCCAGCAGAGAAACAGGGTTGAACACTGAAGCTTTCTTT
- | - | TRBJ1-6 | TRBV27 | CASSPRWREHSPLHF | TGTGCCAGCAGTCCGAGGTGGAGGGAGCATTCACCCCTCCACTTT
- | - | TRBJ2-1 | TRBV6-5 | CASSYSGQGNNEQFF | TGTGCCAGCAGTTACTCGGGTCAGGGTAACAATGAGCAGTTCTTC
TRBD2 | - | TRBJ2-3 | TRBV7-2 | CASSPSGSVDTQYF | TGTGCCAGCAGCCCTAGCGGGAGTGTCGATACGCAGTATTTT
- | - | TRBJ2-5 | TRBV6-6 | CASSFREETQYF | TGTGCCAGCAGTTTTAGGGAAGAGACCCAGTACTTC
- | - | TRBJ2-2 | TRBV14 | CASSLYTGLRNTGELFF | TGTGCCAGCAGCCTTTATACGGGACTCAGGAACACCGGGGAGCTGTTTTTT
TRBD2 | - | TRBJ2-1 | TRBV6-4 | CASSREGTSRYNEQFF | TGTGCCAGCAGCCGGGAGGGGACTAGTCGATACAATGAGCAGTTCTTC
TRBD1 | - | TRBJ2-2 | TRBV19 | CASSPRDRVGSGELFF | TGTGCCAGTAGTCCCCGGGACAGGGTTGGATCCGGGGAGCTGTTTTTT